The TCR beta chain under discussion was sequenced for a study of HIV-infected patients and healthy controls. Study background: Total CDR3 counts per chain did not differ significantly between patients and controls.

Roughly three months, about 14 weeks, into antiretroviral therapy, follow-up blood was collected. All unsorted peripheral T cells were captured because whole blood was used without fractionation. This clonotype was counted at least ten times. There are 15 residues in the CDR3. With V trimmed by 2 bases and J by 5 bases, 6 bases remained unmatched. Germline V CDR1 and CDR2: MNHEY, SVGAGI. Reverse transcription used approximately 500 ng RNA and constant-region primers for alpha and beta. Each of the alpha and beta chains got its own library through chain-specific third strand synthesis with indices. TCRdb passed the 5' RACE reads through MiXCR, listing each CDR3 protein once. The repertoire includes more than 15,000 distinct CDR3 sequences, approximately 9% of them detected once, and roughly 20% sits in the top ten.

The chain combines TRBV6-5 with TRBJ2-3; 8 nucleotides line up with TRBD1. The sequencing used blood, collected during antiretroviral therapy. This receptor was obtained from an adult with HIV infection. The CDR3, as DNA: TGTGCCAGCAGTTACGGCCAGGGGGCAAGAGATACGCAGTATTTT. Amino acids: CASSYGQGARDTQYF.